This T cell receptor beta chain was found in a study of T cell responses to AZD1222 COVID-19 vaccine. Measured with immunoSEQ multiplex PCR; TCRdb has only the in-frame clones, and not every one. Counted here are roughly 78,000 clones, around four fifths occurring once; the ten biggest clones make up about 3.1%. This clone was seen a few times. What it recognizes is unknown. Trimming removed 5 bases at V and 0 bases at J, with 17 bases between. The V gene's germline CDR1 is MNHNY and CDR2 SVGAGI (reference sequence). The CDR3 is made up of 17 amino acids. The study's findings and limits: CD4 TCRs associated with vaccination spanned spike, dominating at 160-218 and 743-854.

The receptor's source is an adult in good health. The material was peripheral blood, obtained on day 0 of AZD1222 vaccination. The chain employs TRBV6-6 and TRBJ1-5; possibly TRBD1 for D (6 bases). This CDR3 is CASSPRGGQDSNQPQHF. CDR3 DNA sequence: TGTGCCAGCAGTCCTCGGGGGGGGCAAGATAGCAATCAGCCCCAGCATTTT.